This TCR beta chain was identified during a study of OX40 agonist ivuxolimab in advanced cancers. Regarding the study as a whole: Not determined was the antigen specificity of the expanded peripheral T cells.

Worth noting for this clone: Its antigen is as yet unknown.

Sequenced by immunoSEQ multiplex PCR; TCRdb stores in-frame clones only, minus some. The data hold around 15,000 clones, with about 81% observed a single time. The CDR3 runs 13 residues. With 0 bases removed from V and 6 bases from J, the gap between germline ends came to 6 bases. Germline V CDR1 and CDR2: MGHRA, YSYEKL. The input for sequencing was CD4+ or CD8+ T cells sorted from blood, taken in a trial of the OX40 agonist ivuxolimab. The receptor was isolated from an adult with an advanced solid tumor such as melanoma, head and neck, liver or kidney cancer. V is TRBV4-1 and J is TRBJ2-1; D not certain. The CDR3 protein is CASSQERGNEQFF. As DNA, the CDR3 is TGCGCCAGCAGCCAAGAAAGAGGCAATGAGCAGTTCTTC.